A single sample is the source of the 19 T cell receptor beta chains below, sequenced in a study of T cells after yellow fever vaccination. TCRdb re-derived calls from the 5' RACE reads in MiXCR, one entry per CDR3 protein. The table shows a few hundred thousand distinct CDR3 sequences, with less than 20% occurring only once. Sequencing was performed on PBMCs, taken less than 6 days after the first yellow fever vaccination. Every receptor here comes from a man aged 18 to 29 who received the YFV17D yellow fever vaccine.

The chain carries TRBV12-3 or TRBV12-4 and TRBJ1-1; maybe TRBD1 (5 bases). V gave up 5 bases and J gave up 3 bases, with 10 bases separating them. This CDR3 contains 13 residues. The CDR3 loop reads CASSTGHYTEAFF. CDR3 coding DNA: TGTGCCAGCAGTACAGGTCACTACACTGAAGCTTTCTTT.

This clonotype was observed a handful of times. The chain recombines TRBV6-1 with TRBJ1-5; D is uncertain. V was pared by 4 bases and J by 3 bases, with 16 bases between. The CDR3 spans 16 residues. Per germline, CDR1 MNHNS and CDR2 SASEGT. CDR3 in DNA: TGTGCCAGCAGTGTATGGTTACAGCTACTCAATCAGCCCCAGCATTTT. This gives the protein CASSVWLQLLNQPQHF.

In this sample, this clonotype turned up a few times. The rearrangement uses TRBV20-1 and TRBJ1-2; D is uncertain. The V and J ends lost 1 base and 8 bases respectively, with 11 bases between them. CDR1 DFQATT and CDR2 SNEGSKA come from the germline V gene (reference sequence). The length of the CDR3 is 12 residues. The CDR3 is CSARGSTRGYTF. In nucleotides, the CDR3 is TGCAGTGCTAGAGGAAGCACTAGAGGCTACACCTTC.

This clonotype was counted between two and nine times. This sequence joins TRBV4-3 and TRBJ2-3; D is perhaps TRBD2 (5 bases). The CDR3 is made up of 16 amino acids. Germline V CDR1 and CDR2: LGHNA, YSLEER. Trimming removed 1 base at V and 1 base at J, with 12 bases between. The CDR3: CASSQGARARTDTQYF. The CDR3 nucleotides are TGCGCCAGCAGCCAAGGGGCGAGGGCCCGCACAGATACGCAGTATTTT.

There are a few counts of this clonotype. The CDR3 sequence is CASRTAGTSFSPLHF. The CDR3 nucleotides read TGTGCCAGCCGAACTGCCGGGACATCTTTCTCACCCCTCCACTTT. The chain carries TRBV5-4 and TRBJ1-6; a weak D match, TRBD1 (6 bases). The V gene lost 7 bases and the J gene lost 10 bases, with 21 bases spanning the gap. Germline values: CDR1 SGHNT, CDR2 YYREEE (reference sequence). This CDR3 has 15 amino acids.

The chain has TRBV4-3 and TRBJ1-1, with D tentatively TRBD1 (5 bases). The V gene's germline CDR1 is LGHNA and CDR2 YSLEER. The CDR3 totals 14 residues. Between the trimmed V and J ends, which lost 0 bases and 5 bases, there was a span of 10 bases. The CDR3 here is CASSQDTRGTEAFF. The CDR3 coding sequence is TGCGCCAGCAGCCAAGATACGCGGGGGACTGAAGCTTTCTTT.

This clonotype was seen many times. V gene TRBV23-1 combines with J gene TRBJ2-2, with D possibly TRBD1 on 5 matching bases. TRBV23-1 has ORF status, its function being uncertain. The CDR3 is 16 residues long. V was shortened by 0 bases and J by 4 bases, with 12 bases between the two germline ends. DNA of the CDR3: TGCGCCAGCAGTCAATCGGCAGGGCCGGGCACCGGGGAGCTGTTTTTT. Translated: CASSQSAGPGTGELFF.

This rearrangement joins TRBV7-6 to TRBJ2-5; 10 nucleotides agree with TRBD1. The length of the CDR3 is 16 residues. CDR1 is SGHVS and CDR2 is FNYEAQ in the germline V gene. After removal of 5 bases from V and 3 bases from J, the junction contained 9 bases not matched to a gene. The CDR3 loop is CASSRTRQGAEETQYF. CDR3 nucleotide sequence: TGTGCCAGCAGCCGCACCCGACAGGGGGCTGAAGAGACCCAGTACTTC.

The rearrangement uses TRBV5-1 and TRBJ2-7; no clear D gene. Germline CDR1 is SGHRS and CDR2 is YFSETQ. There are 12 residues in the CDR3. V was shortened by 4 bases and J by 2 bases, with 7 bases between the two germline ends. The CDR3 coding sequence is TGCGCCAGCAGCATGGGAACCTACGAGCAGTACTTC. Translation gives CASSMGTYEQYF.

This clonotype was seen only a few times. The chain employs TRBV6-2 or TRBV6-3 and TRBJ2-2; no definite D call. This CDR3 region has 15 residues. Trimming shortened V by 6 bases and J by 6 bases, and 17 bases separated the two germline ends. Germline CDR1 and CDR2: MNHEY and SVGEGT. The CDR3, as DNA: TGTGCCAGCAGCTCAACTACCCGATGGGCCGGGGAGCTGTTTTTT. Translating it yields CASSSTTRWAGELFF.

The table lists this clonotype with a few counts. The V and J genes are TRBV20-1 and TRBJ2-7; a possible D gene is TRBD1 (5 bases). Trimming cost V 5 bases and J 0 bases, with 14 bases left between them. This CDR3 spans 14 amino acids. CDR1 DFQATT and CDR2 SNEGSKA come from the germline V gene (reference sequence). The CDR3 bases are TGCAGTGCTTTACCGACAGCCCCCTCCTACGAGCAGTACGTC. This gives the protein CSALPTAPSYEQYV.

CDR3 in amino acids: CASSQFGEDEQYV. The CDR3 nucleotides read TGTGCCAGCAGCCAATTCGGTGAGGACGAGCAGTACGTC. The chain joins TRBV3-1 to TRBJ2-7; D call uncertain. The CDR3 is 13 amino acids. Trimming took 2 bases from V and 5 from J, leaving 10 bases between them. CDR1 is LGHDT, CDR2 YNNKEL, per germline (reference sequence).

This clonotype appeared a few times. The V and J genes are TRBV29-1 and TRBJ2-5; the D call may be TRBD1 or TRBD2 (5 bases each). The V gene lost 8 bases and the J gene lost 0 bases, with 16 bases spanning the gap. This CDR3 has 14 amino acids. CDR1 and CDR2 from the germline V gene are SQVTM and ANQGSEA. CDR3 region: CSLRDVWYQETQYF. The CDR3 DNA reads TGCAGCCTTCGGGACGTTTGGTACCAAGAGACCCAGTACTTC.

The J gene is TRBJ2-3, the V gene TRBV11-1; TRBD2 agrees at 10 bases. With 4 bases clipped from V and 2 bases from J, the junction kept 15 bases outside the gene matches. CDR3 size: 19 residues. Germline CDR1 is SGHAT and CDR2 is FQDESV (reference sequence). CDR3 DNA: TGTGCCAGCAGCTGGCCCGCACTAGTCACTAGCGGGACCACAGATACGCAGTATTTT. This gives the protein CASSWPALVTSGTTDTQYF. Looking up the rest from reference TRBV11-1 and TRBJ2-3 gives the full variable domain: EAEVAQSPRYKITEKSQAVAFWCDPISGHATLYWYRQILGQGPELLVQFQDESVVDDSQLPKDRFSAERLKGVDSTLKIQPAELGDSAMYLCASSWPALVTSGTTDTQYFGPGTRLTVL.

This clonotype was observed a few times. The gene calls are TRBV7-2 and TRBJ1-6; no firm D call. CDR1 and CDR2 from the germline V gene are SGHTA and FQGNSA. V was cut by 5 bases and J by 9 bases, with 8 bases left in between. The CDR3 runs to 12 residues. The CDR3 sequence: CASSRLGSPLHF. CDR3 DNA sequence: TGTGCCAGCAGCCGCCTGGGTTCACCCCTCCACTTT.

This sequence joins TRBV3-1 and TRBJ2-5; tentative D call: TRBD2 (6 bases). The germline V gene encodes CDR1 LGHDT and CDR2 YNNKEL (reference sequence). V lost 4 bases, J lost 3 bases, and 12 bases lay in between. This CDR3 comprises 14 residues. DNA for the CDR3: TGTGCCAGCAGCCTCCGGGACTGGAAAGAGACCCAGTACTTC. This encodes CASSLRDWKETQYF.

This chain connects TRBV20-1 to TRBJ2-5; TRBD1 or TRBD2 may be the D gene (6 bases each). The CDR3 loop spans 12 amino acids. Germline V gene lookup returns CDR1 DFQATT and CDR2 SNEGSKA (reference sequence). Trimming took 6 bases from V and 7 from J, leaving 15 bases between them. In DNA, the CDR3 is TGCAGTGCCGGTCGGGGGCCCAGGACCCAGTACTTC. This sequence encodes CSAGRGPRTQYF.

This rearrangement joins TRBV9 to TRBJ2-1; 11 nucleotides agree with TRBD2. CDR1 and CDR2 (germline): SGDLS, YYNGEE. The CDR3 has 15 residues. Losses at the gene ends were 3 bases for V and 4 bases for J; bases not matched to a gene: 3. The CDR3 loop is CASSARLAGYNEQFF. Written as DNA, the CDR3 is TGTGCCAGCAGCGCCAGACTAGCGGGGTACAATGAGCAGTTCTTC.

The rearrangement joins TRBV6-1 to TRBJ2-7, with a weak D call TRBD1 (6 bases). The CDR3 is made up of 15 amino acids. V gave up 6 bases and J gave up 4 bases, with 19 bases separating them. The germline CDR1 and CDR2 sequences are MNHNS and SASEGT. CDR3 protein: CASRPGSGASYEQYV. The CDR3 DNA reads TGTGCCAGCAGACCCGGGTCAGGGGCATCGTACGAGCAGTACGTC.